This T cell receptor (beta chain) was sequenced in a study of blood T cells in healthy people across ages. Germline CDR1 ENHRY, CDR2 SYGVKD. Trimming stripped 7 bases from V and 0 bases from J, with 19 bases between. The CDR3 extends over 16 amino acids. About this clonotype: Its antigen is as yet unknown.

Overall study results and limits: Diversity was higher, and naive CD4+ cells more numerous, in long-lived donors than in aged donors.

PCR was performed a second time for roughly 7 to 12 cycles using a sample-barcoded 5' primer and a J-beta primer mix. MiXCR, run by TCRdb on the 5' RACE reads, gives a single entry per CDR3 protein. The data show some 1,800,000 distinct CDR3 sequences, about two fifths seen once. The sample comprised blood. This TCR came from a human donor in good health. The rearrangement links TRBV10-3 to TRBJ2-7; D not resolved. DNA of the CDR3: TGTGCCATCACCGGACGGAAAAAATACAACTCCTACGAGCAGTACTTC. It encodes CAITGRKKYNSYEQYF.